In its sample, the clone carrying this TCR beta chain was seen a few times. Its antigen is still unknown. V was clipped by 5 bases and J by 3 bases, with 14 bases between them. This CDR3 is 15 amino acids long. Germline CDR1 MNHEY, CDR2 SMNVEV (reference sequence). These data come from a study of identical twins. Findings of the study overall: The study drew conclusions from cross-sectional statistical analysis, not from following the same donors.

TCRdb redid the calling of the 5' RACE reads with MiXCR, one entry per CDR3 protein. In the table there are about 530,000 distinct CDR3 sequences, approximately 14% of which are singletons. These same records also appear under a second study, on yellow fever vaccine responses in identical twins.

This clonotype originated in a woman aged 18 to 35 in good health. The chain employs TRBV27 and TRBJ2-1, with D perhaps being TRBD1 or TRBD2 (6 bases each). The sample taken for sequencing was CD4+ T cells sorted from blood. This chain's CDR3 is CASSPGGRGYNEQFF. CDR3 coding DNA: TGTGCCAGCAGTCCCGGGGGCAGGGGCTACAATGAGCAGTTCTTC.